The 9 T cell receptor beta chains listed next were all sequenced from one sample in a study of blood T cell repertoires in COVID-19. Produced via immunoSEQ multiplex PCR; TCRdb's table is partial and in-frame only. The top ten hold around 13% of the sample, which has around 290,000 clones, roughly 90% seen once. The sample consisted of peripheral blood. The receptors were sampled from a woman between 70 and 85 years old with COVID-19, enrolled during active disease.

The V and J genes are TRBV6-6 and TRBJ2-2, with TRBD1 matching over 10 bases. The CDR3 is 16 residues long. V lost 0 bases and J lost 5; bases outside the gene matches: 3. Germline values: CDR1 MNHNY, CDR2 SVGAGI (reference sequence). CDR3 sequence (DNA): TGTGCCAGCAGTTACTCCGGACAGGGGGGGACCGGGGAGCTGTTTTTT. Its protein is CASSYSGQGGTGELFF.

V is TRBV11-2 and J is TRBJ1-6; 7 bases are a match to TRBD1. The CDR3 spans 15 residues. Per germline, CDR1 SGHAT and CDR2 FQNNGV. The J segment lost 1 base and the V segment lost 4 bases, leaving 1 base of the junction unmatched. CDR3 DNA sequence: TGTGCCAGCAGCTCAGGGGGGTCCTATAATTCACCCCTCCACTTT. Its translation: CASSSGGSYNSPLHF.

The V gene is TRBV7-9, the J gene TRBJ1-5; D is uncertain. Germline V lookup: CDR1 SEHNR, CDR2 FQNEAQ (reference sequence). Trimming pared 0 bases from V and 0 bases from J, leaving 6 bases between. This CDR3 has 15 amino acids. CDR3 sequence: CASSLAADSNQPQHF. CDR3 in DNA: TGTGCCAGCAGCTTAGCGGCCGATAGCAATCAGCCCCAGCATTTT.

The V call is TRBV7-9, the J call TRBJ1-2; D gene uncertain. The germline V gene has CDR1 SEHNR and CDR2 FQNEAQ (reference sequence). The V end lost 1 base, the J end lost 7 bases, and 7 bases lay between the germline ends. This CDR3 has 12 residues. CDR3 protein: CASSLESGGYTF. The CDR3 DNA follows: TGTGCCAGCAGCTTAGAATCGGGTGGCTACACCTTC.

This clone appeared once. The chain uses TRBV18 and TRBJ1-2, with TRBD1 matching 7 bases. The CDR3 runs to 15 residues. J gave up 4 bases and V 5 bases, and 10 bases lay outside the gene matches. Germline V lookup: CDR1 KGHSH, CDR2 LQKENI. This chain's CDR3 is CASSSAGTAFYGYTF. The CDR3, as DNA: TGTGCCAGCTCAAGCGCCGGGACAGCATTCTATGGCTACACCTTC.

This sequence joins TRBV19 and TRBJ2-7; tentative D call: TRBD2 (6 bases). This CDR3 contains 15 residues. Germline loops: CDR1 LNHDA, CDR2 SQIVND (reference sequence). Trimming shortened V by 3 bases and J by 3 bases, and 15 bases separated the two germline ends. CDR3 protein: CASSIGAGKSYEQYF. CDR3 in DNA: TGTGCCAGTAGTATTGGGGCGGGGAAGAGCTACGAGCAGTACTTC.

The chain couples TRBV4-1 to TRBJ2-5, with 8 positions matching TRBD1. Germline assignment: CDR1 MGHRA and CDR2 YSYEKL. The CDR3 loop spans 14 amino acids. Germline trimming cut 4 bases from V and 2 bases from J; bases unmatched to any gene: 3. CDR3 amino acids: CASSRGTGQETQYF. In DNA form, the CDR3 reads TGCGCCAGCAGCCGAGGGACAGGTCAAGAGACCCAGTACTTC.

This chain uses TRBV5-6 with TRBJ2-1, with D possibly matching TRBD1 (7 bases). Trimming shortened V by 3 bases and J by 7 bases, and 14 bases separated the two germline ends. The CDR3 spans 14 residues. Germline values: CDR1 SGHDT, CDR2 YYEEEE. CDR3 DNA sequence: TGTGCCAGCAGCTGGGACAGACTAGGGAATGAGCAGTTCTTC. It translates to CASSWDRLGNEQFF.

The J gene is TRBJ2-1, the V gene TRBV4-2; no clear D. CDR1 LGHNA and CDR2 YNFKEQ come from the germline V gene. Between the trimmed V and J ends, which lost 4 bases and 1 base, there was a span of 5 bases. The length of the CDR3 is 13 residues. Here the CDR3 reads CASSPGSYNEQFF. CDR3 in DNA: TGTGCCAGCAGCCCAGGATCCTACAATGAGCAGTTCTTC.